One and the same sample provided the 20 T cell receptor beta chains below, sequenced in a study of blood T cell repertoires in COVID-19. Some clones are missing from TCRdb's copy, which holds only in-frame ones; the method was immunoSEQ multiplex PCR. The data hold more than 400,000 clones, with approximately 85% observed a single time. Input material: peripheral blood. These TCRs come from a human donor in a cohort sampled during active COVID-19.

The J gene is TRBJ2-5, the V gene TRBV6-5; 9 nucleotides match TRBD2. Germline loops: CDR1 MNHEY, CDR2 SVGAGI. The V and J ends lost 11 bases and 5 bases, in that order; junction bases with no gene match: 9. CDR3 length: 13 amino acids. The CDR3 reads CAAAGGPGETQYF. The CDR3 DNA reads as TGTGCCGCCGCGGGAGGGCCCGGGGAGACCCAGTACTTC.

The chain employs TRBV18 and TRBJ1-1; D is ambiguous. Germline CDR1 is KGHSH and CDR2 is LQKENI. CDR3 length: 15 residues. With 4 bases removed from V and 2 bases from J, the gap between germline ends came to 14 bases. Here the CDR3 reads CASSHFQAINTEAFF. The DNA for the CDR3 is TGTGCCAGCTCACATTTTCAGGCGATAAACACTGAAGCTTTCTTT.

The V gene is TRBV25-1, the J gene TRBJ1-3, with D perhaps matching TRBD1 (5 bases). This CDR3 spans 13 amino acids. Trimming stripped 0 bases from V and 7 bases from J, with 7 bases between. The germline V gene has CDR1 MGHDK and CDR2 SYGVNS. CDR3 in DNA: TGTGCCAGCAGTGAATATAAGGGGAACACCATATATTTT. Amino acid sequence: CASSEYKGNTIYF. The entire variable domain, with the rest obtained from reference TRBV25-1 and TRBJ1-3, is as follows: EADIYQTPRYLVIGTGKKITLECSQTMGHDKMYWYQQDPGMELHLIHYSYGVNSTEKGDLSSESTVSRIRTEHFPLTLESARPSHTSQYLCASSEYKGNTIYFGEGSWLTVV.

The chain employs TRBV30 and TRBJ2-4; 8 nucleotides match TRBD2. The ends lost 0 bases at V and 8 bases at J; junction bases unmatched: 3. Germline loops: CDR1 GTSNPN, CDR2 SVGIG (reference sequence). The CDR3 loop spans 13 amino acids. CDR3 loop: CAWSVAAGDIQYF. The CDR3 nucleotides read TGTGCCTGGAGTGTAGCAGCGGGGGACATTCAGTACTTC.

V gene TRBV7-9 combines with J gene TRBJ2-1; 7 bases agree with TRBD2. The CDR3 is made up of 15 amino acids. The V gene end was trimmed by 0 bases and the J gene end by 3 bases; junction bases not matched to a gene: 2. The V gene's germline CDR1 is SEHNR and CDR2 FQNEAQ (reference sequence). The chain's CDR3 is CASSLAGGVYNEQFF. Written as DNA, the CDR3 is TGTGCCAGCAGCTTAGCGGGAGGGGTCTACAATGAGCAGTTCTTC. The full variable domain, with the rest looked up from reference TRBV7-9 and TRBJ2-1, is DTGVSQNPRHKITKRGQNVTFRCDPISEHNRLYWYRQTLGQGPEFLTYFQNEAQLEKSRLLSDRFSAERPKGSFSTLEIQRTEQGDSAMYLCASSLAGGVYNEQFFGPGTRLTVL.

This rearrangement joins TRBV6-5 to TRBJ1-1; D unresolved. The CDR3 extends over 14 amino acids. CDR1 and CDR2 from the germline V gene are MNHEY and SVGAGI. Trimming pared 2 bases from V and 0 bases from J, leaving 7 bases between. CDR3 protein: CASSYGLLNTEAFF. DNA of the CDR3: TGTGCCAGCAGTTACGGGCTTCTGAACACTGAAGCTTTCTTT.

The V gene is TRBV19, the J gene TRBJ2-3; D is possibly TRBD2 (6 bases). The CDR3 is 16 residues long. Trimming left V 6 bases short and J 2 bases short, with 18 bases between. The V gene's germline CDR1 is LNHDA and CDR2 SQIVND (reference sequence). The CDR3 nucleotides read TGTGCCAGTAGCCTGATAGCGGAAGTGAACACAGATACGCAGTATTTT. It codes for CASSLIAEVNTDTQYF.

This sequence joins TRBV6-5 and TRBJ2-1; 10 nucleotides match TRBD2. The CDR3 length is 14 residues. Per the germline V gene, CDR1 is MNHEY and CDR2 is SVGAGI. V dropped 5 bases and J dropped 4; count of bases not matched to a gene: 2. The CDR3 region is CASSTSGEYNEQFF. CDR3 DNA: TGTGCCAGCAGTACTAGCGGGGAATACAATGAGCAGTTCTTC.

The CDR3: CASSLTGNNQPQHF. DNA of the CDR3: TGCGCCAGCAGCTTGACAGGGAACAATCAGCCCCAGCATTTT. This rearrangement joins TRBV5-1 to TRBJ1-5; a weak D match, TRBD1 (6 bases). V was shortened by 1 base and J by 3 bases, with 8 bases between the two germline ends. CDR3 length: 14 residues. CDR1 is SGHRS, CDR2 YFSETQ, per germline. The full variable domain, in which reference TRBV5-1 and TRBJ1-5 provide the parts outside the CDR3, is KAGVTQTPRYLIKTRGQQVTLSCSPISGHRSVSWYQQTPGQGLQFLFEYFSETQRNKGNFPGRFSGRQFSNSRSEMNVSTLELGDSALYLCASSLTGNNQPQHFGDGTRLSIL.

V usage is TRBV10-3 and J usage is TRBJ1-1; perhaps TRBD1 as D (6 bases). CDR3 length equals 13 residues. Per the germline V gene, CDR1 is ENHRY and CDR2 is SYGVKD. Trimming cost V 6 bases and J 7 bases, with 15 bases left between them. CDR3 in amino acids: CAISLRQDSEAFF. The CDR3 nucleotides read TGTGCCATCAGCCTTCGACAGGACAGTGAAGCTTTCTTT.

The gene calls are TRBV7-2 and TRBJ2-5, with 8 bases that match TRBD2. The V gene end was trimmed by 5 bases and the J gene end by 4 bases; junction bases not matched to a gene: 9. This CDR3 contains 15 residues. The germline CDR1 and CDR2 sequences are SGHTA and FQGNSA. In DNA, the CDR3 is TGTGCCAGCAGCCCCTTAAGAGCGGGAGTAGAGACCCAGTACTTC. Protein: CASSPLRAGVETQYF.

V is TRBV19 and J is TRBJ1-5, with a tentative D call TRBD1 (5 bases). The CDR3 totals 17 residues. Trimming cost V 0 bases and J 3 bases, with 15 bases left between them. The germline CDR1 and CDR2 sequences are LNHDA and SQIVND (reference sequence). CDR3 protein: CASSIEGAQGLNQPQHF. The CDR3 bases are TGTGCCAGTAGTATAGAAGGGGCTCAGGGCCTCAATCAGCCCCAGCATTTT.

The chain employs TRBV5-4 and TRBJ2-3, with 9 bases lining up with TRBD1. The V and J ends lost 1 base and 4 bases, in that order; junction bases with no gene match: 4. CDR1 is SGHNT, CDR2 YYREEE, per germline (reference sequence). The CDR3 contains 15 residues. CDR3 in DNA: TGTGCCAGCAGCTTGCCGGGACAGGGCGCAGATACGCAGTATTTT. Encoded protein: CASSLPGQGADTQYF.

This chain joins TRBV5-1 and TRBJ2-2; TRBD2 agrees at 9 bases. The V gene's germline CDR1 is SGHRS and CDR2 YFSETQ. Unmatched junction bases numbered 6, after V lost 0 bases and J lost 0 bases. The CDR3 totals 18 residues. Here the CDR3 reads CASSLVASGTSNTGELFF. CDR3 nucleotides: TGCGCCAGCAGCTTGGTGGCTAGCGGGACTTCGAACACCGGGGAGCTGTTTTTT. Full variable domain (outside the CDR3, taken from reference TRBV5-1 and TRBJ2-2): KAGVTQTPRYLIKTRGQQVTLSCSPISGHRSVSWYQQTPGQGLQFLFEYFSETQRNKGNFPGRFSGRQFSNSRSEMNVSTLELGDSALYLCASSLVASGTSNTGELFFGEGSRLTVL.

The DNA for the CDR3 is TGTGCCAGCAGCCCAGTTCTCGTAACGGGCTCTGGGGCCAACGTCCTGACTTTC. Its protein is CASSPVLVTGSGANVLTF. This chain connects TRBV3-1 (or the pseudogene TRBV3-2) to TRBJ2-6; no definite D call. This CDR3 is 18 amino acids long. V lost 4 bases to trimming and J lost 0 bases, with 16 bases between them. Germline V gene lookup returns CDR1 LGHDT and CDR2 YNNKEL (reference sequence).

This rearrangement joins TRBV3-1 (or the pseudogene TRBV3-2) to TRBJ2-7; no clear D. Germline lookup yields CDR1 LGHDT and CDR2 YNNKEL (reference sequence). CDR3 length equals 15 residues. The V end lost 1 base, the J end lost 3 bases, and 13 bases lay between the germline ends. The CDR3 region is CASSQASLPFYEQYF. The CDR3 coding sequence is TGTGCCAGCAGCCAAGCGAGTCTGCCTTTCTACGAGCAGTACTTC.

The CDR3 coding sequence is TGTGCCAGCAGTGCAACTGTCCCGGGACAGGAGACCCAGTACTTC. Residues: CASSATVPGQETQYF. The chain carries TRBV2 and TRBJ2-5; 7 bases are a match to TRBD1. The CDR3 totals 15 residues. The V gene end was trimmed by 4 bases and the J gene end by 5 bases; junction bases not matched to a gene: 10. The germline gives CDR1 SNHLY, CDR2 FYNNEI.

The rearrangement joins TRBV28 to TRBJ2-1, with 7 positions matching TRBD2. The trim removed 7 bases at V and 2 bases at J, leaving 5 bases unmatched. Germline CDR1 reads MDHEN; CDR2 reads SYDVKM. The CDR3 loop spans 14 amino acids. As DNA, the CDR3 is TGTGCCAGCAACCCTAGCGGAACCTACAATGAGCAGTTCTTC. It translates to CASNPSGTYNEQFF.

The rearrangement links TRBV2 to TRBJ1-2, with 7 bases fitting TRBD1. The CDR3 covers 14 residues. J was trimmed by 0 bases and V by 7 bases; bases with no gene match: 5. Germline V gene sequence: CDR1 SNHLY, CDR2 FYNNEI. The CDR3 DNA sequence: TGTGCCAGCAAGGGACAGCTAGCTAACTATGGCTACACCTTC. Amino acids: CASKGQLANYGYTF. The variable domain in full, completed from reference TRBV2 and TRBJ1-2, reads EPEVTQTPSHQVTQMGQEVILRCVPISNHLYFYWYRQILGQKVEFLVSFYNNEISEKSEIFDDQFSVERPDGSNFTLKIRSTKLEDSAMYFCASKGQLANYGYTFGSGTRLTVV.

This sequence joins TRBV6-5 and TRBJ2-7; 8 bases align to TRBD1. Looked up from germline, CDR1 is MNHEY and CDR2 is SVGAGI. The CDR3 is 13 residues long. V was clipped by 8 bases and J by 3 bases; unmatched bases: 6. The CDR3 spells CASGRQGLYEQYF. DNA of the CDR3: TGTGCCAGCGGAAGACAGGGGCTCTACGAGCAGTACTTC.